Sequencing of this T cell receptor (beta chain) was carried out in a study of T cells in Graves' hyperthyroidism and ophthalmopathy. The overall study: Pretreatment peripheral blood was obtained at initial diagnosis. Findings and limits, study-wide: A model using 13 V-J features told ophthalmopathy apart from stable hyperthyroidism.

The authors obtained PBMCs from 10 ml of fresh peripheral blood. Trimming took 1 base from V and 7 from J; bases not matched to a gene: 1. CDR1 LGHDT and CDR2 YNNKEL come from the germline V gene (reference sequence). The CDR3 is 15 residues long. Regions amplified from RNA transcripts were the TCR beta CDR3 regions. HTBI primers were the set used in a first-round RT-PCR of the TCR CDR3. TCRdb ran MiXCR on the multiplex PCR reads and lists one entry per CDR3 protein. The repertoire includes 600,000 or so distinct CDR3 sequences, approximately 15% of them detected once, and about 6.6% sits in the top ten. This clonotype was counted at least ten times. What it recognizes is unknown.

This sequence originates from a woman in her late teens or twenties with Graves' ophthalmopathy. The sample comprised blood. The chain is built from TRBV3-1 and TRBJ1-6; TRBD1 agrees at 10 bases. Written as DNA, the CDR3 is TGTGCCAGCAGCCAAGTGGGACAGGGGAATTCACCCCTCCACTTT. Residues: CASSQVGQGNSPLHF.